The clone carrying this T cell receptor (beta chain) was seen more than once but under ten times. Its antigen is unknown. The sample comes from a study of beta chain features in type 1 diabetes. Whole-study findings and limits: Type 1 diabetes patients showed a moderate but significant shortening of TCRB CDR3s in all four CD4+ subsets.

V was clipped by 2 bases and J by 6 bases; unmatched bases: 4. The length of the CDR3 is 15 residues. From germline, CDR1 is MDHEN and CDR2 SYDVKM. Sorting produced populations that all topped 95% purity. The entirety of the isolated RNA underwent reverse transcription, so expressed TCRB transcripts were sequenced. Sequencing used immunoSEQ multiplex PCR; TCRdb keeps in-frame clones, though not all of them. Among under 300,000 clones, approximately 10% were seen once, and the ten largest hold over 0.015%. Sequencing was carried out using naive CD4+ T cells from blood. The chain joins TRBV28 to TRBJ1-5, with 10 bases matching TRBD1. This receptor was taken from a man aged 30 to 45 with type 1 diabetes. CDR3 sequence reads: CASSLGDRGAQPQHF. For the CDR3, the DNA is TGTGCCAGCAGTTTAGGGGACAGGGGTGCTCAGCCCCAGCATTTT.